This note documents a single T cell receptor beta chain sequence. This sample is drawn from a study of blood T cell repertoires in COVID-19. Germline V gene sequence: CDR1 SGHNT, CDR2 YYREEE (reference sequence). The CDR3 runs 14 residues. The V end was cut by 0 bases, the J end by 5 bases, with 10 bases between. The assay was immunoSEQ multiplex PCR, and TCRdb's table has in-frame clones only and misses some. The sample has around 260,000 clones, roughly 90% seen once. In terms of age and location, participants ranged from about 18 to 90 years and lived in around 22 US areas. Two consecutive negative NP/OP PCR tests, clearance, or resolved symptoms defined Cohort 3 recovery.

The V gene is TRBV5-4, the J gene TRBJ2-3; D is uncertain. Sequenced input: PBMCs or T cells enriched from blood (not recorded which). The source of this sequence is a woman aged 25 to 39 who had recovered from COVID-19. The CDR3 is CASSLEQDGDTQYF. The CDR3 DNA follows: TGTGCCAGCAGCTTGGAGCAGGATGGAGATACGCAGTATTTT. Filled out from reference TRBV5-4 and TRBJ2-3, the complete variable domain reads ETGVTQSPTHLIKTRGQQVTLRCSSQSGHNTVSWYQQALGQGPQFIFQYYREEENGRGNFPPRFSGLQFPNYSSELNVNALELDDSALYLCASSLEQDGDTQYFGPGTRLTVL.